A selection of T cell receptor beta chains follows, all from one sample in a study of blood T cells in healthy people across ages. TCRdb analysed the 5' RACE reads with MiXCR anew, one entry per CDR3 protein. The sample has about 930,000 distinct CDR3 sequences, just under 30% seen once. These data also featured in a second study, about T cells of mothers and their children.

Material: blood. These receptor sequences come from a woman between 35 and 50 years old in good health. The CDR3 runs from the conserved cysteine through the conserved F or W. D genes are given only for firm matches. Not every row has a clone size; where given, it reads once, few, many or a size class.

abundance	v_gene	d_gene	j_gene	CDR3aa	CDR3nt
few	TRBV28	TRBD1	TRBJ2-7	CASSLYGAGTGGYEQYF	TGTGCCAGCAGTTTATATGGGGCCGGGACAGGGGGTTACGAGCAGTACTTC
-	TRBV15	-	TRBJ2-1	CATTNPGGGPYNEQFF	TGTGCCACCACCAACCCGGGAGGGGGCCCCTACAATGAGCAGTTCTTC
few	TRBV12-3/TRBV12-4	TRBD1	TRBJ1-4	CASSGPPGQGEKLFF	TGTGCCAGCAGTGGACCACCGGGACAGGGGGAAAAACTGTTTTTT
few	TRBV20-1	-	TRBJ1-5	CSAGGESNQPQHF	TGCAGTGCTGGCGGGGAGAGCAATCAGCCCCAGCATTTT
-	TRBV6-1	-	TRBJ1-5	CASSEERTRRSQPQHF	TGTGCCAGCAGTGAAGAGAGGACTCGGAGAAGTCAGCCCCAGCATTTT
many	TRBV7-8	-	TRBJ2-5	CASSLGQALGETQYF	TGTGCCAGCAGCTTAGGACAGGCACTGGGGGAGACCCAGTACTTC
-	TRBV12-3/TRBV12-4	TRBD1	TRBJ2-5	CARSPDRVEETQYF	TGTGCCAGGAGTCCCGACAGGGTCGAGGAGACCCAGTACTTC
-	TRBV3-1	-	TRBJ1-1	CASSQVEGDTEAFF	TGTGCCAGCAGCCAAGTAGAGGGAGACACTGAAGCTTTCTTT
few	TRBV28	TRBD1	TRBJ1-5	CASSLTGARNQPQHF	TGTGCCAGCAGTTTAACAGGGGCTCGCAATCAGCCCCAGCATTTT
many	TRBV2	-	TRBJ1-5	CASSEGQSMNQPQHF	TGTGCCAGCAGTGAAGGCCAGTCGATGAATCAGCCCCAGCATTTT
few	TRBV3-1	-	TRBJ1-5	CASTQGIRNQPQHF	TGTGCCAGCACCCAGGGGATTCGCAATCAGCCCCAGCATTTT
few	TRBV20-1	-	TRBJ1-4	CSARYREKLFF	TGCAGTGCTAGATATCGGGAAAAACTGTTTTTT
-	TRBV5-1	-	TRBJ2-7	CASSPGTYAYEQYF	TGCGCCAGCAGCCCCGGGACTTATGCCTACGAGCAGTACTTC
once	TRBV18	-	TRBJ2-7	CASSVGSGVGWNEQYF	TGTGCCAGCTCAGTCGGGTCCGGGGTAGGATGGAATGAGCAGTACTTC
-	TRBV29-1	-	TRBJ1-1	CSFDRFATEAFF	TGCAGCTTTGATCGTTTTGCCACTGAAGCTTTCTTT
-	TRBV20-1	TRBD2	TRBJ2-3	CSATTPELAGNSPSTDTQYF	TGCAGTGCAACTACCCCTGAACTAGCGGGGAACAGCCCAAGCACAGATACGCAGTATTTT
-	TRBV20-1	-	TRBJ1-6	CSAGSGVGRSPLHF	TGCAGTGCTGGCTCGGGAGTGGGACGTTCACCCCTCCACTTT
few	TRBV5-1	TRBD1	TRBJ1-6	CASSVAGGDSPLHF	TGCGCCAGCAGCGTTGCAGGGGGCGATTCACCCCTCCACTTT
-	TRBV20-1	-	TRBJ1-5	CSARDLGGRLDQPQHF	TGCAGTGCTAGAGATTTGGGGGGGCGGCTGGACCAGCCCCAGCATTTT
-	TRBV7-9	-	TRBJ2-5	CASRTTEQETQYF	TGTGCCAGCAGAACGACAGAACAAGAGACCCAGTACTTC
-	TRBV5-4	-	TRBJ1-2	CASSLAGVLYGYTF	TGTGCCAGCAGCTTGGCGGGTGTCCTCTATGGCTACACCTTC
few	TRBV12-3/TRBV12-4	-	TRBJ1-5	CASSLRGSSQPQHF	TGTGCCAGCAGTTTGAGAGGGTCCAGTCAGCCCCAGCATTTT
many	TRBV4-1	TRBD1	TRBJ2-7	CASSQGGQGPYEQYF	TGCGCCAGCAGCCAAGGGGGACAGGGACCCTACGAGCAGTACTTC
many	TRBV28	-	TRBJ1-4	CASSLYLATNEKLFF	TGTGCCAGCAGTTTATATCTTGCAACTAATGAAAAACTGTTTTTT
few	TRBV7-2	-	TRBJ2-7	CASSLGGTSEQYF	TGTGCCAGCAGCTTGGGAGGGACATCCGAGCAGTACTTC
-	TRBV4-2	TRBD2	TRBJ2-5	CASSQEGLAGVETQYF	TGTGCCAGCAGCCAAGAAGGCCTAGCGGGGGTAGAGACCCAGTACTTC
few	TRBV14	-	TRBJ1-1	CASSQGGRRNTEAFF	TGTGCCAGCAGCCAAGGAGGGAGGAGGAACACTGAAGCTTTCTTT
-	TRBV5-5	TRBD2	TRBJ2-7	CASSLSPAGNSYEQYF	TGTGCCAGCAGCTTGTCGCCAGCGGGGAACTCCTACGAGCAGTACTTC
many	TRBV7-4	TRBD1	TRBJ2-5	CASSLEGQSPEETQYF	TGTGCCAGCAGCTTAGAGGGACAGTCCCCTGAGGAGACCCAGTACTTC
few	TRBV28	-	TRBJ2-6	CASSFGLTGANVLTF	TGTGCCAGCAGTTTTGGGCTAACCGGGGCCAACGTCCTGACTTTC
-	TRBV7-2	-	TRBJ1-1	CASSQNSRNTEAFF	TGTGCCAGCAGTCAAAACAGTCGAAACACTGAAGCTTTCTTT
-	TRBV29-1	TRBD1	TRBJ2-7	CSVVTGGHNERYF	TGCAGCGTTGTAACAGGGGGCCACAACGAGCGGTACTTC
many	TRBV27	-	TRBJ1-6	CASSPVRQNNSPLHF	TGTGCCAGCAGTCCAGTAAGACAGAATAATTCACCCCTCCACTTT
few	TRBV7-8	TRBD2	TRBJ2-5	CASSLSGGGAVETQYF	TGTGCCAGCAGCTTATCTGGCGGGGGGGCAGTTGAGACCCAGTACTTC
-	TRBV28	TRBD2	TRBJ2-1	CASSRRGGFYNEQFF	TGTGCCAGCAGCCGTAGGGGAGGGTTCTACAATGAGCAGTTCTTC
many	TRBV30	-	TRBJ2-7	CAWSGYYEQYF	TGTGCCTGGAGTGGCTACTACGAGCAGTACTTC
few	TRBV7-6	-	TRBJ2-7	CASSLAAKDHEQYF	TGTGCCAGCAGCTTAGCCGCCAAGGACCACGAGCAGTACTTC
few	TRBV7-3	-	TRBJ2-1	CASSLPTTSSYNEQFF	TGTGCCAGCAGCTTACCGACAACGAGCTCCTACAATGAGCAGTTCTTC
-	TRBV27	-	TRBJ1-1	CASSLYSGGALTEAFF	TGTGCCAGCAGTTTATACTCCGGGGGGGCGCTCACTGAAGCTTTCTTT
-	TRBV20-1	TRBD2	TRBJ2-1	CSARDSGGSYSYNEQFF	TGCAGTGCTAGAGATAGCGGGGGGTCGTACTCCTACAATGAACAGTTCTTC
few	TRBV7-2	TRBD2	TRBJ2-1	CASSLRSTSGAGEQFF	TGTGCCAGCAGCTTAAGGTCCACTAGCGGGGCGGGTGAGCAGTTCTTC
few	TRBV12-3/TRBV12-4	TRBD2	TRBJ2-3	CASSLGRRGDRNTQYF	TGTGCCAGCAGTTTAGGACGGCGGGGGGATAGAAATACGCAGTATTTT
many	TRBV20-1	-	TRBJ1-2	CSAKTVDKGYGYTF	TGCAGTGCTAAGACGGTGGACAAGGGCTATGGCTACACCTTC
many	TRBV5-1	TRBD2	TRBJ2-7	CASSLTSGGEQYF	TGCGCCAGCAGCTTGACTAGCGGGGGCGAGCAGTACTTC
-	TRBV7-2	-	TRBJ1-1	CASSLVVSPRGTEAFF	TGTGCCAGCAGCTTAGTGGTCAGTCCACGTGGCACTGAAGCTTTCTTT
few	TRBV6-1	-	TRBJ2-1	CASSPTGSAPQFF	TGTGCCAGCAGCCCCACAGGGAGCGCGCCGCAGTTCTTC
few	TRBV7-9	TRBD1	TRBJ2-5	CASSFRQGDQETQYF	TGTGCCAGCAGCTTTCGACAGGGTGACCAGGAGACCCAGTACTTC
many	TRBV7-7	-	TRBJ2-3	CASSEGLTYTDTQYF	TGTGCTAGCAGCGAGGGACTTACCTACACAGATACGCAGTATTTT
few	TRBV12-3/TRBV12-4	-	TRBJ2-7	CASRTGFSGEQYF	TGTGCCAGCAGAACAGGGTTTTCGGGCGAGCAGTACTTC
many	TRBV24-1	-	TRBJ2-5	CATSDPPGVGETQYF	TGTGCCACCAGTGATCCCCCGGGGGTTGGAGAGACCCAGTACTTC
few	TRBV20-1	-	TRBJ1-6	CSALDSTNSPLHF	TGCAGTGCGCTGGACAGCACGAATTCACCCCTCCACTTT
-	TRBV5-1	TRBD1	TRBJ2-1	CASSLEGATYNEQFF	TGCGCCAGCAGTCTCGAGGGGGCGACTTACAATGAGCAGTTCTTC
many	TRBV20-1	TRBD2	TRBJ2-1	CSAPVDSGGYEQFF	TGCAGTGCCCCGGTGGATAGCGGGGGGTATGAGCAGTTCTTC
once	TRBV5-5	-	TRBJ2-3	CASSLSRGRVDTQYF	TGTGCCAGCAGCTTGTCTAGGGGCCGGGTAGATACGCAGTATTTT
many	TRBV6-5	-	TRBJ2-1	CASRGAGLYNEQFF	TGTGCCAGTAGGGGGGCTGGACTTTACAATGAGCAGTTCTTC
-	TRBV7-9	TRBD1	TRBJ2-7	CASRTGAGDEQYF	TGTGCCAGCAGAACAGGGGCAGGGGACGAGCAGTACTTC
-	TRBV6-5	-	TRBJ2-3	CAGSLGHSTDTQYF	TGTGCCGGCAGTTTGGGACACAGCACAGATACGCAGTATTTT
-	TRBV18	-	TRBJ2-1	CASSPPASRDNEQFF	TGTGCCAGCTCACCACCCGCTAGCAGGGACAATGAGCAGTTCTTC